A single sample gave rise to the 5 T cell receptor beta chains below, sequenced in a study of T cell changes during pregnancy in multiple sclerosis. The repertoire was sequenced with immunoSEQ multiplex PCR; TCRdb's copy has only in-frame clones and lacks some. The data hold about 35,000 clones, with approximately 92% observed a single time. Sample: CD4+ T cells from peripheral blood mononuclear cells, taken in the third trimester of pregnancy. These receptors all come from a female donor in good health, enrolled as a control in a pregnancy study.

This rearrangement joins TRBV7-9 to TRBJ1-2; D gene uncertain. Germline V gives CDR1 SEHNR, CDR2 FQNEAQ (reference sequence). V dropped 4 bases and J dropped 2 bases, with 5 bases sitting between them. The CDR3 is 12 residues long. As DNA, the CDR3 is TGTGCCAGCAGCTACCAGAACTATGGCTACACCTTC. Its translation is CASSYQNYGYTF.

A single count supports this clone. The sample carries other DNA sequences with the same CDR3. The chain couples TRBV4-2 to TRBJ1-1; weak D call: TRBD1 (6 bases). Germline CDR1 reads LGHNA; CDR2 reads YNFKEQ. CDR3 length equals 16 residues. Trimming took off 1 base at V and 0 bases at J, with 12 bases between the two ends. The CDR3 here is CASSQVGAVLNTEAFF. The CDR3 DNA reads as TGTGCCAGCAGCCAAGTGGGGGCAGTTTTGAACACTGAAGCTTTCTTT.

This clone was observed once. V is TRBV7-2 and J is TRBJ1-2; TRBD1 might be the D (5 bases). Trimming left V 4 bases short and J 0 bases short, with 12 bases between. This CDR3 is built from 15 residues. Germline V gene sequence: CDR1 SGHTA, CDR2 FQGNSA. CDR3 sequence: CASSSAVQANYGYTF. The CDR3 DNA reads as TGTGCCAGCAGCTCGGCGGTACAGGCTAACTATGGCTACACCTTC.

The rearrangement links TRBV5-1 to TRBJ1-5; unclear D gene. There are 16 residues in the CDR3. V lost 6 bases and J lost 2, with 18 bases in between. Germline V gene lookup returns CDR1 SGHRS and CDR2 YFSETQ. The CDR3 bases are TGCGCCAGCACCCCCAGCCGGGAAAACGGCAATCAGCCCCAGCATTTT. Translating it yields CASTPSRENGNQPQHF.

V gene TRBV6-5 combines with J gene TRBJ1-2, with 10 bases lining up with TRBD1. The CDR3 consists of 15 residues. After removal of 5 bases from V and 2 bases from J, the junction contained 5 bases not matched to a gene. Germline V gene lookup returns CDR1 MNHEY and CDR2 SVGAGI. The CDR3 nucleotides are TGTGCCAGCAGTAACCCGGGACAGGGGAACTATGGCTACACCTTC. Its translation is CASSNPGQGNYGYTF.